This T cell receptor (beta chain) was profiled in a study of T cells in Graves' hyperthyroidism and ophthalmopathy. At the level of the study: The initial diagnosis was the point when peripheral blood was collected, ahead of any treatment. Findings and limits, study-wide: Blood also held most thyroid clonotypes expanded beyond 0.001. In the analysis, a 13 V-J model separated ophthalmopathy from stable hyperthyroidism.

From RNA transcripts, TCR beta CDR3 regions were amplified. The HTBI primer set drove a first-round RT-PCR of the TCR CDR3. In TCRdb, the multiplex PCR reads were re-called with MiXCR into one record per CDR3 protein. The sample lists over 700,000 distinct CDR3 sequences, 18% seen once, with roughly 17% in the top ten. This clonotype appeared a few times. What it binds is not known. The CDR3 length is 16 residues. Germline values: CDR1 SEHNR, CDR2 FQNEAQ (reference sequence). V was cut by 3 bases and J by 0 bases, with 11 bases left in between. Sequences were obtained from blood. The receptor comes from a woman between 50 and 59 years old with Graves' hyperthyroidism that later progressed to Graves' ophthalmopathy. V is TRBV7-9 and J is TRBJ2-2, with a weak D call TRBD1 (5 bases). The CDR3, as DNA: TGTGCCAGCAGCTTGACAGAACTCGCGAACACCGGGGAGCTGTTTTTT. Translation: CASSLTELANTGELFF. Full variable domain (remainder filled in from reference TRBV7-9 and TRBJ2-2): DTGVSQNPRHKITKRGQNVTFRCDPISEHNRLYWYRQTLGQGPEFLTYFQNEAQLEKSRLLSDRFSAERPKGSFSTLEIQRTEQGDSAMYLCASSLTELANTGELFFGEGSRLTVL.